A selection of T cell receptor beta chains follows, all from one sample in a study of shared clonotypes between healthy human individuals. Produced via immunoSEQ multiplex PCR; TCRdb's table is partial and in-frame only. The profile shows some 360,000 clones, 70% to 75% of them singletons. Source material: memory CD4+ T cells sorted from blood. The receptor source for this set is a young man in good health. Each CDR3 is given with its conserved first and last residue. The order of the fields is CDR3 DNA, CDR3 protein, clone size, J gene, D gene, V gene. A D gene is named only where the DNA matches it firmly. A row's size may be missing; if present it is once, few, many or a size class.

TGTGCCAGCTCCCCGTCTCCGGGACAGGGAGGTGAGACCCAGTACTTC CASSPSPGQGGETQYF once TRBJ2-5 TRBD1 TRBV18
TGTGCCAGCAAAGCCCCCACAGGGACGGCTTTCTTT CASKAPTGTAFF NA TRBJ1-1 NA TRBV27
TGTGCCAGCAGCTTTTTCCTCCCCGGCGGGATCCTTAACAATGAGCAGTTCTTC CASSFFLPGGILNNEQFF NA TRBJ2-1 NA TRBV11-2
TGTGCCAGCAGTCGACAGGTCTCCAATCAGCCCCAGCATTTT CASSRQVSNQPQHF NA TRBJ1-5 NA TRBV6-1
TGTGCCAGCAGTTTGCTCCAGGGCCCCTACAATGAGCAGTTCTTC CASSLLQGPYNEQFF few TRBJ2-1 NA TRBV27
TGTGCCAGCAGCTTGGGACTAGCTTTAGAGACCCAGTACTTC CASSLGLALETQYF NA TRBJ2-5 TRBD2 TRBV13
TGTGCCAGCGGCCCTCGGGGGGATTCACCCCTCCACTTT CASGPRGDSPLHF NA TRBJ1-6 NA TRBV27
TGTGCCAGCAGTCTACGGGACAGGGATCTGGGGCAGTACTTC CASSLRDRDLGQYF NA TRBJ2-7 TRBD1 TRBV5-4
TGTGCCACCTCGGAGGACAGATCCCTGTTTTTT CATSEDRSLFF NA TRBJ1-4 NA TRBV19
TGCGCCAGCAGCTCCGGACTCGGACAGGAGGCTTTC CASSSGLGQEAF once TRBJ2-6 TRBD1 TRBV5-1
TGTGCCAGCACTTGGACCGGGGAGCTGTTTTTT CASTWTGELFF once TRBJ2-2 NA TRBV28
TGTGCCAGCAGTTATGGGGGGTGGTCTGGGGCCAACGTCCTGACTTTC CASSYGGWSGANVLTF NA TRBJ2-6 NA TRBV28
TGTGCCAGCAGCTTGGGGGGGATAGCCTACGAGCAGTACTTC CASSLGGIAYEQYF NA TRBJ2-7 NA TRBV5-6
TGTGCCAGCAGCTTAGGGCGCTACTATGGCTACACCTTC CASSLGRYYGYTF NA TRBJ1-2 NA TRBV5-6
TGTGCCAGCTCAACAACAAACAGGGGGCGAACTGAAGCTTTCTTT CASSTTNRGRTEAFF NA TRBJ1-1 TRBD1 TRBV18
TGTGCCAGCTCACCCACCCATACGGGAGTTGGCCCCTACGAGCAGTACTTC CASSPTHTGVGPYEQYF NA TRBJ2-7 NA TRBV18
TGTGCCAGCACCGTTGGGGCATTGAGCAATCAGCCCCAGCATTTT CASTVGALSNQPQHF NA TRBJ1-5 NA TRBV6-1
TGCAGCGTTGAGGGGAGGAGGAGACTTATATGGACCCAGTACTTC CSVEGRRRLIWTQYF NA TRBJ2-5 NA TRBV29-1
TGTGCCAGCAGCCCGCACGGGAGCGAGCAGTACTTC CASSPHGSEQYF NA TRBJ2-7 NA TRBV7-9
TGTGCCAGCAGAACTACACAGTCTACCTACGAGCAGTACTTC CASRTTQSTYEQYF NA TRBJ2-7 NA TRBV6-5
TGTGCCTGGAGCCAGACCTGGGGCTCCTATAATTCACCCCTCCACTTT CAWSQTWGSYNSPLHF few TRBJ1-6 NA TRBV30
TGTGCCAGCAGCCAAGTACGGGGGCTCGATAATGAGCAGTTCTTC CASSQVRGLDNEQFF NA TRBJ2-1 NA TRBV14
TGTGCCAGCAGCGCCGGGTCAGCGGGGGGGTACAATGAGCAGTTCTTC CASSAGSAGGYNEQFF NA TRBJ2-1 TRBD2 TRBV9
TGCAGCGTACTACCGGGGGGGCTTGGAGAAAAACTGTTTTTT CSVLPGGLGEKLFF few TRBJ1-4 NA TRBV29-1
TGTGCCAGCAGCCCGGGACAGGGGATAACTAATGAAAAACTGTTTTTT CASSPGQGITNEKLFF few TRBJ1-4 TRBD1 TRBV7-8
TGTGCCAGCAGCCGAGGACAGTCCTACGAGCAGTACTTC CASSRGQSYEQYF NA TRBJ2-7 NA TRBV16
TGTGCCAGCAGCCTATACTCGGGACTCCTGGGGGAGCAGTACTTC CASSLYSGLLGEQYF NA TRBJ2-7 NA TRBV7-2
TGTGCCAGCAGCTCGATAATTACTAGCGATGGGGGGAATGAGCAGTTCTTC CASSSIITSDGGNEQFF many TRBJ2-1 TRBD2 TRBV5-5
TGTGCCAGTAGTAGATCCGGGACAGAGATGAATCAGCCCCAGCATTTT CASSRSGTEMNQPQHF NA TRBJ1-5 TRBD1 TRBV19
TGTGCCGGTCGTAACGGGGGGGTGAACACTGAAGCTTTCTTT CAGRNGGVNTEAFF NA TRBJ1-1 NA TRBV6-6
TGTGCCAGCAGCTTGGCCGCCGGGGGAGCACGCTACGAGCAGTACTTC CASSLAAGGARYEQYF once TRBJ2-7 NA TRBV5-6
TGTGCCAGCAGTAAGGAGTCAGGTTATTACAATGAGCAGTTCTTC CASSKESGYYNEQFF NA TRBJ2-1 NA TRBV6-4
TGTGCCAGCAGTTACTTTTCGGGACAGGGTATCCACGAGCAGTACTTC CASSYFSGQGIHEQYF NA TRBJ2-7 TRBD1 TRBV6-5
TGTGCCAGCAGCTTGGCACCCAGGGGGCGCGGTGAAAAACTGTTTTTT CASSLAPRGRGEKLFF NA TRBJ1-4 TRBD1 TRBV5-5
TGTGCCAGCAGCCCGACAGGGGAAGAGACCCAGTACTTC CASSPTGEETQYF NA TRBJ2-5 TRBD1 TRBV7-9
TGTGCCAGTTCGACTAGCGGATACAATGAGCAGTTCTTC CASSTSGYNEQFF NA TRBJ2-1 TRBD2 TRBV6-1
TGTGCCAGCAGCGGACCAAGGGGGGGCACTGAAGCTTTCTTT CASSGPRGGTEAFF NA TRBJ1-1 NA TRBV5-5
TGCGCCAGCAGCCAGGATCTGAACACTGAAGCTTTCTTT CASSQDLNTEAFF once TRBJ1-1 NA TRBV4-3
TGTGCCAGCAGCTTAAGACAGGGCGCAGTGGGGGAGCTGTTTTTT CASSLRQGAVGELFF once TRBJ2-2 TRBD1 TRBV7-3
TGTGCCAGCACCTATCAGGAGACATCTGAAGCTTTCTTT CASTYQETSEAFF once TRBJ1-1 NA TRBV11-2
TGTGCCAGCAGTGAATGGGGGGGGACCCACACTGAAGCTTTCTTT CASSEWGGTHTEAFF NA TRBJ1-1 NA TRBV25-1
TGTGCCAGCAGCTTTGAGACTAGCACAGATACGCAGTATTTT CASSFETSTDTQYF NA TRBJ2-3 NA TRBV11-1
TGTGCCAGCAGACCGGGACTAGCGAGGAGTGAGCAGTTCTTC CASRPGLARSEQFF NA TRBJ2-1 TRBD2 TRBV6-5
TGTGCCAGCAGCTCTAAGACAGGGGGTGAAAGTCAGCCCCAGCATTTT CASSSKTGGESQPQHF once TRBJ1-5 TRBD1 TRBV5-6
TGTGCCAGCAGCCAAACGGGACCGGATACGCAGTATTTT CASSQTGPDTQYF NA TRBJ2-3 NA TRBV7-9
TGCAGCCTGCGGGGCGGAGCCTACAATGAGCAGTTCTTC CSLRGGAYNEQFF NA TRBJ2-1 NA TRBV29-1
TGTGCCAGCAGCGAGGAAGCGACAGGGATTGAGGAGACCCAGTACTTC CASSEEATGIEETQYF NA TRBJ2-5 TRBD1 TRBV5-6
TGTGCCTTCGACAGGATATCAGTCGGGACTGAAGCTTTCTTT CAFDRISVGTEAFF NA TRBJ1-1 NA TRBV30
TGCGCCAGCCGTTTCGGGGATTCCTACGAGCAGTACTTC CASRFGDSYEQYF few TRBJ2-7 NA TRBV5-1
TGTGCCAGCAGCGTCCGACAGCACTTCACAGATACGCAGTATTTT CASSVRQHFTDTQYF NA TRBJ2-3 NA TRBV9
TGTGCCAGCAGTCTCGGGACACCAAACTATGGCTACACCTTC CASSLGTPNYGYTF NA TRBJ1-2 NA TRBV28
TGTGCCAGCGGTGGGAGTCTCGGTCGTTCAACCCAGTACTTC CASGGSLGRSTQYF once TRBJ2-5 NA TRBV2
TGCGCCAGCAGCCAAGATCTTATCGGGGGGCGACTTTTTGAAAAACTGTTTTTT CASSQDLIGGRLFEKLFF NA TRBJ1-4 NA TRBV4-3
TGTGCCAGCAGCTTAGAGGAGTGGGCCAGGGCCTACGAGCAGTACTTC CASSLEEWARAYEQYF NA TRBJ2-7 NA TRBV7-8
TGTGCCAGCAGTCCCCAGACAGGGTTGGGGGAAAAACTGTTTTTT CASSPQTGLGEKLFF NA TRBJ1-4 TRBD1 TRBV25-1
TGTGCCAGCAGTGACTCTGGGAGAGGGGGCTACAATGAGCAGTTCTTC CASSDSGRGGYNEQFF NA TRBJ2-1 NA TRBV6-4
TGTGCCAGCAGTGCGGTTCCGACAGGACTCCCCTACGAGCAGTACTTC CASSAVPTGLPYEQYF NA TRBJ2-7 NA TRBV2